The 18 T cell receptor beta chains reported below all come from one sample, sequenced in a study of blood T cell repertoires in COVID-19. Libraries were prepared by immunoSEQ multiplex PCR; TCRdb keeps only in-frame clonotypes and omits some of them. This table has 140,000 to 150,000 clones, under 90% appearing once. The sample taken for sequencing was peripheral blood. The receptors come from a human donor in a cohort sampled during active COVID-19.

In its sample, this clone was seen many times. The chain uses TRBV12-3 or TRBV12-4 and TRBJ2-7; 7 bases fit TRBD1. The CDR3 extends over 13 amino acids. With 8 bases clipped from V and 5 bases from J, the junction kept 9 bases outside the gene matches. CDR3 sequence reads: CASGKRTGDEQYF. The CDR3 DNA reads as TGTGCCAGCGGAAAACGGACAGGCGACGAGCAGTACTTC.

The chain has TRBV7-2 and TRBJ1-4, with 10 bases fitting TRBD1. After removal of 5 bases from V and 6 bases from J, the junction contained 6 bases not matched to a gene. Germline CDR1 is SGHTA and CDR2 is FQGNSA. The CDR3 consists of 15 residues. The CDR3 is CASSATGTGDEKLFF. The CDR3 coding sequence is TGTGCCAGCAGCGCCACCGGGACAGGGGATGAAAAACTGTTTTTT.

The rearrangement joins TRBV18 to TRBJ2-5; maybe TRBD1 (5 bases). CDR3 length: 13 amino acids. Germline CDR1 and CDR2: KGHSH and LQKENI. The ends were cut back, 8 bases at V and 5 bases at J, with 15 bases in the middle. The chain's CDR3 is CASRDSSYETQYF. The CDR3 coding sequence is TGTGCCAGCCGTGACAGTTCCTATGAGACCCAGTACTTC.

The chain joins TRBV4-1 to TRBJ1-5; 7 nucleotides match TRBD1. Germline-derived CDR1 and CDR2 are MGHRA and YSYEKL. There are 15 residues in the CDR3. The junction had 6 bases not matched to a gene; V was cut back by 0 bases and J by 7 bases. The CDR3 DNA reads TGCGCCAGCAGCCAAGATCTCCTGGACAGGCAGCCCCAGCATTTT. Translation gives CASSQDLLDRQPQHF.

V gene TRBV30 combines with J gene TRBJ1-2; D unresolved. This CDR3 region has 15 residues. Per the germline V gene, CDR1 is GTSNPN and CDR2 is SVGIG (reference sequence). The V end was cut by 0 bases, the J end by 8 bases, with 19 bases between. CDR3 region: CAWSVLSSPRYGYTF. The DNA for the CDR3 is TGTGCCTGGAGTGTACTATCCTCCCCGCGCTACGGCTACACCTTC.

The V and J genes are TRBV29-1 and TRBJ1-1, with D uncertain. Trimming took 3 bases from V and 1 from J, leaving 6 bases between them. The germline CDR1 and CDR2 sequences are SQVTM and ANQGSEA. This CDR3 contains 12 residues. CDR3 region: CSVEAANTEAFF. CDR3 coding DNA: TGCAGCGTTGAGGCGGCGAACACTGAAGCTTTCTTT.

The V gene is TRBV11-3, the J gene TRBJ1-3, with D hard to call. The CDR3 contains 17 residues. V lost 1 base and J 0 bases, leaving 13 bases between the germline ends. Germline-derived CDR1 and CDR2 are SGHNT and YENEEA. CDR3 coding DNA: TGTGCCAGCAGCTTAGGGGCAGGCGACGACTCTGGAAACACCATATATTTT. It encodes CASSLGAGDDSGNTIYF.

The chain is built from TRBV28 and TRBJ2-5; TRBD2 matches 13 bases. The CDR3 is 15 residues long. Germline values: CDR1 MDHEN, CDR2 SYDVKM. J gave up 6 bases and V 5 bases, and 6 bases lay outside the gene matches. The CDR3 DNA is TGTGCCAGCAGTCAGGGACTAGCGGGGTTAAAGACCCAGTACTTC. This sequence encodes CASSQGLAGLKTQYF.

This clone was seen a single time. The V call is TRBV19, the J call TRBJ1-5; D might be TRBD1 (6 bases). The CDR3 has 15 residues. Germline V gives CDR1 LNHDA, CDR2 SQIVND (reference sequence). Trimming took off 8 bases at V and 2 bases at J, with 16 bases between the two ends. The CDR3 loop reads CASRRGGNGNQPQHF. CDR3 nucleotides: TGTGCCAGTCGGAGGGGGGGAAACGGCAATCAGCCCCAGCATTTT.

The rearrangement uses TRBV7-3 and TRBJ2-2; 7 bases are shared with TRBD2. The V gene's germline CDR1 is SGHTA and CDR2 FQGTGA. This CDR3 comprises 17 residues. V gave up 1 base and J gave up 6 bases; unmatched junction bases: 11. The CDR3 nucleotides read TGTGCCAGCAGCTTAATCCTCGGGACTAACCGCCCCGGGGAGCTGTTTTTT. Amino acids: CASSLILGTNRPGELFF. The full variable domain, rest sourced from reference TRBV7-3 and TRBJ2-2, is GAGVSQTPSNKVTEKGKYVELRCDPISGHTALYWYRQSLGQGPEFLIYFQGTGAADDSGLPNDRFFAVRPEGSVSTLKIQRTERGDSAVYLCASSLILGTNRPGELFFGEGSRLTVL.

This clone is termed hyperexpanded (1% or more). This rearrangement joins TRBV7-6 to TRBJ2-2, with 7 bases identical to TRBD1. V was clipped by 5 bases and J by 1 base; unmatched bases: 13. The germline CDR1 and CDR2 sequences are SGHVS and FNYEAQ. The CDR3 length is 18 residues. CDR3 sequence reads: CASSPTQGVYGNTGELFF. CDR3 DNA sequence: TGTGCCAGCAGCCCTACCCAGGGGGTTTACGGGAACACCGGGGAGCTGTTTTTT.

This sequence joins TRBV5-1 and TRBJ1-1, with 8 bases aligning to TRBD1. This CDR3 region has 16 residues. Germline CDR1 reads SGHRS; CDR2 reads YFSETQ. The V and J ends lost 2 bases and 1 base, in that order; junction bases with no gene match: 7. CDR3 sequence reads: CASSLRGQGANTEAFF. As DNA, the CDR3 is TGCGCCAGCAGCTTAAGGGGGCAGGGGGCGAACACTGAAGCTTTCTTT.

The chain is built from TRBV5-1 and TRBJ1-6; unclear D gene. The length of the CDR3 is 16 residues. Trimming pared 0 bases from V and 4 bases from J, leaving 11 bases between. CDR1 SGHRS and CDR2 YFSETQ come from the germline V gene. This CDR3 is CASSLGSDFYNSPLHF. CDR3 DNA sequence: TGCGCCAGCAGCTTGGGGTCAGACTTTTATAATTCACCCCTCCACTTT. Full variable domain (outside the CDR3, taken from reference TRBV5-1 and TRBJ1-6): KAGVTQTPRYLIKTRGQQVTLSCSPISGHRSVSWYQQTPGQGLQFLFEYFSETQRNKGNFPGRFSGRQFSNSRSEMNVSTLELGDSALYLCASSLGSDFYNSPLHFGNGTRLTVT.

Of note for this clone: Germline and junction disagree at one end, which may indicate a read error. The sample carries other DNA sequences with the same CDR3. This chain's CDR3 is CASSLRQQGIHGYTF. CDR3 coding DNA: TGTGCCAGTAGTTTACGACAACAGGGGATCCATGGCTACACCTTC. The V gene is TRBV27, the J gene TRBJ1-2; 7 bases map to TRBD1. CDR1 is MNHEY and CDR2 is SMNVEV in the germline V gene (reference sequence). CDR3 length: 15 amino acids.

The rearrangement joins TRBV28 to TRBJ2-2; 8 bases are a match to TRBD2. With V trimmed by 3 bases and J by 9 bases, 9 bases remained unmatched. The CDR3 contains 15 residues. Per the germline V gene, CDR1 is MDHEN and CDR2 is SYDVKM. The CDR3 nucleotides are TGTGCCAGCAGTTTCTCCCCCGGGGGGGCGAGGGAGCTGTTTTTT. Encoded protein: CASSFSPGGARELFF. Using reference TRBV28 and TRBJ2-2 for the parts outside the CDR3, the full variable domain is DVKVTQSSRYLVKRTGEKVFLECVQDMDHENMFWYRQDPGLGLRLIYFSYDVKMKEKGDIPEGYSVSREKKERFSLILESASTNQTSMYLCASSFSPGGARELFFGEGSRLTVL.

This CDR3 reads CASSLQAGGGNTEAFF. The CDR3 DNA follows: TGCGCCAGCAGCTTGCAGGCAGGGGGCGGGAACACTGAAGCTTTCTTT. This chain links TRBV5-1 with TRBJ1-1; 8 nucleotides align to TRBD1. CDR3 length: 16 amino acids. Trimming at V came to 1 base and at J to 1 base, leaving 6 bases not matched to a gene. Germline CDR1 reads SGHRS; CDR2 reads YFSETQ. Supplemented by reference TRBV5-1 and TRBJ1-1, the full variable domain reads KAGVTQTPRYLIKTRGQQVTLSCSPISGHRSVSWYQQTPGQGLQFLFEYFSETQRNKGNFPGRFSGRQFSNSRSEMNVSTLELGDSALYLCASSLQAGGGNTEAFFGQGTRLTVV.

DNA of the CDR3: TGTGCCACTTCGGGGGGGATGACAGGGCTAAAGGATTCACCCCTCCACTTT. Protein product: CATSGGMTGLKDSPLHF. V and J are TRBV2 and TRBJ1-6, with 7 bases fitting TRBD1. V trimming: 10 bases; J trimming: 8 bases; junction bases outside the gene matches: 20. CDR1 SNHLY and CDR2 FYNNEI come from the germline V gene. The CDR3 covers 17 residues.

The chain carries TRBV5-1 and TRBJ1-1, with a weak D call TRBD1 (6 bases). Germline V gives CDR1 SGHRS, CDR2 YFSETQ. CDR3 length: 13 amino acids. V was clipped by 9 bases and J by 8 bases, with 20 bases between them. CDR3 in DNA: TGCGCCACACGGATTACAGGGCAGCGAGAAGCTTTCTTT. Translated, it gives CATRITGQREAFF.